This T cell receptor (beta chain) was identified in a study of shared clonotypes between healthy human individuals (TCRdb year 2020). Some background on the complete study: Three men and two women, aged 18 to 49 years, made up the cohort. To estimate repertoire size and how much clonotype sharing occurs between individuals, the study deeply sequenced the blood TCR repertoires of five healthy adults. To increase sequencing depth and limit assay-specific biases, TCR repertoire library preparation and sequencing were carried out by different laboratories using diverse techniques. Per donor, three plates each were used for CD4 naive and CD4 memory, two for CD8 naive, and one for CD8 memory. Between about 0.8 and 8.9 billion PBMCs per donor were obtained by leukapheresis. Broad study findings and their caveats: Because the study included only a small number of donors, the genetic and exposure-history diversity represented was limited. Sharing across a few donors was observed for around 5% of naive CD4, about 3.2% of naive CD8, about 2.3% of memory CD4, and around 0.42% of memory CD8 clonotypes. Sampling was restricted to blood, and TCR repertoires in tissue are likely to differ from TCR repertoires in blood. Higher generation probabilities were observed for clonotypes shared by all four sorted-subset donors than for non-shared clonotypes. Pairwise subsampling indicated that sequencing depth was expected to affect the degree of clonotype sharing among donors. Rarefaction of sorted-subset datasets indicated incomplete sequencing despite the large sequencing depth. Naive subsets generally had larger estimated clonotype richness than memory subsets did.

The donors were healthy, HIV-negative adults who had no recently reported acute infections or vaccinations. Every donor was a Caucasian adult living in Nashville, Tennessee, USA. CD8 memory samples combined magnetically selected CD45RO+ cells with CCR7-negative CD45RA+ effector memory (TemRA) cells. Blood was collected by leukapheresis, and PBMCs were isolated by Ficoll-Histopaque density gradient centrifugation and then cryopreserved in liquid nitrogen vapor phase. Analytical flow cytometry was used to check the purity and quantity of each magnetically sorted T cell population. Each sorted fraction had its genomic DNA isolated and then quantified by UV absorbance on a Nanodrop 2000c. Note on this clone: Its antigen remains unidentified. No much larger clone is present one base from it, and per-base qualities are unavailable.

As encoded in the germline V gene, CDR1 is SGHVS while CDR2 is FQNEAQ. The trim is 3 bases for V and 6 bases for J, with a gap of 11 bases between the germline ends. The CDR3, from cysteine to phenylalanine, totals 13 residues. The entry retains the CDR3 DNA only, 39 bases that are in frame from base 1. Using the deep immunoSEQ assay, TCR CDR3 regions were amplified from genomic DNA by multiplex PCR. Extracted genomic DNA from each cell subset was spread evenly across all wells of several immunoSEQ 96-well plates, with each plate serving as a replicate. For sorted subsets, 150 to 250 ng of genomic DNA, equivalent to roughly 33,000 T cell genomes, went into each replicate PCR. The purified libraries were quantified using a Qubit 3.0 fluorometer, sized with a Bioanalyzer 2100, and then quantified again using the KAPA Library Quantification kit. A separate single-read 150-cycle Illumina NextSeq 550 flow cell was used to sequence each immunoSEQ 96-well plate. Per the source publication's procedure: Because only junctional sequences without quality scores were contained in the immunoSEQ output, filtering matching that applied to full-length reads could not be performed. To assign V/J genes and CDR3, sequences were annotated using PyIR, a Python wrapper for IgBLAST v1.9, with IMGT germline references. Any read was removed if the V/J assignment was weak (E-value above 1e-6), the CDR3 was missing, or the read contained stop codons, out-of-frame junctions, or ambiguous translated residues. A V3J clonotype was defined by an identical inferred V gene, J gene, and CDR3 amino acid sequence. Percentage overlap between repertoires was computed as shared unique clonotypes divided by the size of the smaller repertoire. Repertoire richness was assessed with RTK rarefaction, the Chao1 estimator, and Recon v2.1 estimates of unobserved clonotypes. OLGA was used to compute generation probabilities for all TCRbeta clonotypes that the gDNA method yielded from a few donors. TCRdb provides this immuneACCESS table in a form limited to in-frame rearrangements. Some clones are lacking; in checked studies, under half of them reflect an unresolved V gene, and why the rest are absent is not known. Clone size and the V and J calls come from that table; the DNA yielded D and trimming. The sample includes a few hundred thousand clones, with 95% to 97% observed a single time. Approximately 0.32% of the sample comes from the top ten.

The chain links TRBV7-8 with TRBJ2-5, with a tentative D gene TRBD2 over 5 matching bases. The sample comprised memory CD8+ T cells sorted from blood. The cell subset or site label of this sample denotes: CD45RO+ cells pooled with CCR7-negative TemRA cells. This clonotype was sampled from a man aged 30-40 years in good health. CDR3 protein: CASSLAGRKTQYF. The bases are TGTGCCAGCAGCTTGGCGGGCAGGAAGACCCAGTACTTC. Beyond the CDR3, the reference TRBV7-8 and TRBJ2-5 genes provide the residues; the full variable domain reads: GAGVSQSPRYKVAKRGQDVALRCDPISGHVSLFWYQQALGQGPEFLTYFQNEAQLDKSGLPSDRFFAERPEGSVSTLKIQRTQQEDSAVYLCASSLAGRKTQYFGPGTRLLVL.